Only a few counts were recorded for the clone carrying this T cell receptor beta chain. A single base is all that separates this from a far larger clone, so a read error is likely. Via MiXCR, TCRdb re-called the PCR reads, giving one row per CDR3 protein. The table lists a few hundred distinct CDR3 sequences, roughly 12% of them singletons. The data originate from a study of CXCR3 chemokines and chemotherapy response in bladder cancer. Germline assignment: CDR1 SGHAT and CDR2 FQDESV (reference sequence). With 3 bases removed from V and 13 bases from J, the gap between germline ends came to 19 bases. This CDR3 region has 14 residues.

Sample acquisition took place from a patient whose treatment included neoadjuvant chemotherapy. The TCR sequence derives from a human donor with bladder cancer that did not respond to neoadjuvant chemotherapy. This chain joins TRBV11-1 and TRBJ2-1; D ambiguous. This CDR3 is CASSLEGPQETQFF. The CDR3 coding sequence is TGTGCCAGCAGCTTGGAAGGCCCCCAAGAGACCCAGTTCTTC.